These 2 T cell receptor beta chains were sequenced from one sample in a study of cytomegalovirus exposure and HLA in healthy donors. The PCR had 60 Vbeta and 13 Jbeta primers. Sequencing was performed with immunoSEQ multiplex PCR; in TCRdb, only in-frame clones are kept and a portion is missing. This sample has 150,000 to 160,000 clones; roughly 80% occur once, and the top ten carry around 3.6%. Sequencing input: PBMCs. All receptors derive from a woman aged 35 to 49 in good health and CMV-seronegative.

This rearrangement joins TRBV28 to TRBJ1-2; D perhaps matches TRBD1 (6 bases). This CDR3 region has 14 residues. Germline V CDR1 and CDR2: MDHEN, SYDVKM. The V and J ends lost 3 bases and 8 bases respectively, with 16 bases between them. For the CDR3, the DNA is TGTGCCAGCAGTTTGCCCGGGACAAGTCGGGGCTACACCTTC. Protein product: CASSLPGTSRGYTF.

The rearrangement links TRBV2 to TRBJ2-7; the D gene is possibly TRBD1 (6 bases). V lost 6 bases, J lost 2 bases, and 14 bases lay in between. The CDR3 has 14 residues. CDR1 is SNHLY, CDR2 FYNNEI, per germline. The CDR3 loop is CASRPGQLPYEQYF. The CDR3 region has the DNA TGTGCCAGCAGACCCGGACAGCTACCCTACGAGCAGTACTTC.